This record looks at one T cell receptor (beta chain) sequence and its context. Its antigen remains unidentified. This specimen comes from a study of blood T cells in healthy people across ages. Study-level results: Significant beta diversity loss was already apparent by age approximately 38, declining roughly linearly.

Every participating donor contributed roughly 10 milliliters of peripheral blood through a draw. With each sample, at least 5 micrograms of total RNA were extracted. Combining a sample-barcoded 5' primer with a J-beta primer mix, a second PCR ran for about 6 to 12 cycles. Each CDR3 protein is one row after TCRdb ran MiXCR on the 5' RACE reads. The sample shows 1.2 million to 1.5 million distinct CDR3 sequences, approximately 38% of them seen only once. Sequenced input: blood. This sequence originates from a woman aged 18-35 years in good health.

Here the CDR3 DNA reads TGTGCCAGCAGCTTAATTCGGACAGGGGGAAGTCCGAACACTGAAGCTTTCTTT. Residues: CASSLIRTGGSPNTEAFF. This chain connects TRBV7-2 to TRBJ1-1; 10 bases are a match to TRBD1. Germline CDR1 SGHTA, CDR2 FQGNSA. The CDR3 loop spans 18 amino acids. V lost 2 bases and J lost 1; bases outside the gene matches: 10.